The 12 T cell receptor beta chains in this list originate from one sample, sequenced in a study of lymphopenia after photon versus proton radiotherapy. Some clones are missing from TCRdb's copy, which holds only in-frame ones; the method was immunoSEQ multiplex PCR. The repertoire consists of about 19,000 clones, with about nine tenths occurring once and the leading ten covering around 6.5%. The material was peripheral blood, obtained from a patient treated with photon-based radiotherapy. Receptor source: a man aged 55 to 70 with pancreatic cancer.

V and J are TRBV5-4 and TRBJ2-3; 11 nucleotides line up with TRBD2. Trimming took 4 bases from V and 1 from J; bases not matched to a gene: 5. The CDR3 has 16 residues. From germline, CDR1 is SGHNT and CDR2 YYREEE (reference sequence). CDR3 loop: CASSPGTSGRTDTQYF. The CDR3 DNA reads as TGTGCCAGCAGCCCCGGGACTAGCGGCCGCACAGATACGCAGTATTTT.

The DNA of the CDR3 is TGTGCCTGGAGTGTACTCTTTCAGAATCAGCCCCAGCATTTT. This codes for CAWSVLFQNQPQHF. The chain has TRBV30 and TRBJ1-5; D is undetermined. The V end lost 0 bases, the J end lost 4 bases, and 10 bases lay between the germline ends. This CDR3 region has 14 residues. CDR1 is GTSNPN and CDR2 is SVGIG in the germline V gene (reference sequence).

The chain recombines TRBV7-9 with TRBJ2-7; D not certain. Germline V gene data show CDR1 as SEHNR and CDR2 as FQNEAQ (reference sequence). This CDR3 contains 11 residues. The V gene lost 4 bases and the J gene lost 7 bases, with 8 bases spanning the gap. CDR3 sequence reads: CASSSQQEQYF. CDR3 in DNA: TGTGCCAGCAGCTCCCAGCAGGAGCAGTACTTC. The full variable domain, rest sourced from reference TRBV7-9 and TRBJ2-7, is DTGVSQNPRHKITKRGQNVTFRCDPISEHNRLYWYRQTLGQGPEFLTYFQNEAQLEKSRLLSDRFSAERPKGSFSTLEIQRTEQGDSAMYLCASSSQQEQYFGPGTRLTVT.

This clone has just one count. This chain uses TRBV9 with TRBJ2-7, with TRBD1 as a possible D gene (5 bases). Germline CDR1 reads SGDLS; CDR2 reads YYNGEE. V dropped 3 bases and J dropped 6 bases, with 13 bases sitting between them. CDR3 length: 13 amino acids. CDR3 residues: CASSAQQVTEQYF. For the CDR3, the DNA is TGTGCCAGCAGCGCCCAACAGGTTACCGAGCAGTACTTC.

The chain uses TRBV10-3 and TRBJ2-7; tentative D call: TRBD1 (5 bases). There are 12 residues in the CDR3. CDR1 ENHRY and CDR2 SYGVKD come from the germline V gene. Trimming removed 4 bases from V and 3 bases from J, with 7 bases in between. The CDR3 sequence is CAISGQGYEQYF. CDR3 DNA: TGTGCCATCAGTGGTCAGGGCTACGAGCAGTACTTC.

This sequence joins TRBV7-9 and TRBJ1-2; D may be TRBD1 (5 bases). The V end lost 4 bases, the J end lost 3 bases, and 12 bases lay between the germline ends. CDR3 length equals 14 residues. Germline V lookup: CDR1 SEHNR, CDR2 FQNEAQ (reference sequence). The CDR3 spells CASSSPRADYGYTF. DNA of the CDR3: TGTGCCAGCAGCTCCCCCAGGGCGGACTATGGCTACACCTTC.

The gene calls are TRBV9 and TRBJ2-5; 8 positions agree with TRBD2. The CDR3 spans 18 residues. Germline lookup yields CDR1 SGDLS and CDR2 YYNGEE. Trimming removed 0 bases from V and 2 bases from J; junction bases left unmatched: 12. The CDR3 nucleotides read TGTGCCAGCAGCGTAGGAGCAAGCGGGGGCCTCGCACAAGAGACCCAGTACTTC. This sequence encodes CASSVGASGGLAQETQYF.

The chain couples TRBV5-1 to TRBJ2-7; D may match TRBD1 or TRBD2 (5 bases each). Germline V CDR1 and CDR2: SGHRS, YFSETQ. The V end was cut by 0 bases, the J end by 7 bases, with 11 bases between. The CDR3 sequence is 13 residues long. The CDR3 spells CASSLGGPREQYF. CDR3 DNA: TGCGCCAGCAGCTTGGGGGGACCGAGGGAGCAGTACTTC.

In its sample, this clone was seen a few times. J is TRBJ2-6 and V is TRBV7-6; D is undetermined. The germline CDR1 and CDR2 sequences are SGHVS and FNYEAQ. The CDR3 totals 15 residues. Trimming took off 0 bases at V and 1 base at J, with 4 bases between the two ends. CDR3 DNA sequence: TGTGCCAGCAGCTTAGCTCCGTCTGGGGCCAACGTCCTGACTTTC. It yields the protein CASSLAPSGANVLTF.

The CDR3 sequence is CASSPMGRSSNQPQHF. DNA of the CDR3: TGTGCCAGCAGTCCTATGGGACGGTCCAGCAATCAGCCCCAGCATTTT. The chain employs TRBV27 and TRBJ1-5, with D perhaps matching TRBD1 (5 bases). Germline V gene data show CDR1 as MNHEY and CDR2 as SMNVEV (reference sequence). Trimming took off 5 bases at V and 1 base at J, with 15 bases between the two ends. The CDR3 consists of 16 residues.

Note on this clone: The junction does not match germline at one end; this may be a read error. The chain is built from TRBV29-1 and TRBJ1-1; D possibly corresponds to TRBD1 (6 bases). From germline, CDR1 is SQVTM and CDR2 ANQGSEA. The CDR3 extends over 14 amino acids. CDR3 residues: CSHTGYNPNSEAFF. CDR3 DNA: TGCAGTCACACAGGGTACAATCCGAACTCTGAAGCTTTCTTT.

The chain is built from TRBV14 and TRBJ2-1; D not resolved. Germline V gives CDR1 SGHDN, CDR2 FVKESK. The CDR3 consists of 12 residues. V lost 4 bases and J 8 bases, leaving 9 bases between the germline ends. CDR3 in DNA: TGTGCCAGCAGCCCGTATCGGGATGAGCAGTTCTTC. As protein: CASSPYRDEQFF. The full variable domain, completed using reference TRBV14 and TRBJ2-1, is EAGVTQFPSHSVIEKGQTVTLRCDPISGHDNLYWYRRVMGKEIKFLLHFVKESKQDESGMPNNRFLAERTGGTYSTLKVQPAELEDSGVYFCASSPYRDEQFFGPGTRLTVL.